The 2 T cell receptor beta chains in this list originate from one sample, sequenced in a study of blood T cell repertoires in COVID-19. Profiling relied on immunoSEQ multiplex PCR, and the TCRdb table lists in-frame clones only, not all of them. The table lists 95,000 to 130,000 clones, approximately 82% of them singletons. The sample was peripheral blood. These receptors were collected from a man in his 70s with active or convalescent COVID-19.

This clone was seen a single time. CDR3 nucleotides: TGCGCCAGCAGCGGCACTACGACAGGGCAGAACGAGCAGTACTTC. This encodes CASSGTTTGQNEQYF. The chain has TRBV5-1 and TRBJ2-7; the match to TRBD1 covers 7 bases. This CDR3 spans 15 amino acids. J gave up 5 bases and V 4 bases, and 12 bases lay outside the gene matches. Germline V gene data show CDR1 as SGHRS and CDR2 as YFSETQ. Variable domain in full (rest from reference TRBV5-1 and TRBJ2-7): KAGVTQTPRYLIKTRGQQVTLSCSPISGHRSVSWYQQTPGQGLQFLFEYFSETQRNKGNFPGRFSGRQFSNSRSEMNVSTLELGDSALYLCASSGTTTGQNEQYFGPGTRLTVT.

V gene TRBV6-1 combines with J gene TRBJ2-1, with D possibly being TRBD2 (7 bases). The CDR3 contains 15 residues. Germline CDR1 MNHNS, CDR2 SASEGT. V lost 2 bases and J 8 bases, leaving 16 bases between the germline ends. The CDR3, as DNA: TGTGCCAGCAGTGAAAATGTGGGGGGGCAGTATGAGCAGTTCTTC. This translates into CASSENVGGQYEQFF.